The clone carrying this T cell receptor beta chain occurred once. This record belongs to a study of OX40 agonist ivuxolimab in advanced cancers. Repertoires were generated with immunoSEQ multiplex PCR, while TCRdb's copy carries only in-frame clones and drops some. The table has 70,000 to 100,000 clones, around 89% seen once. V lost 0 bases, J lost 3 bases, and 11 bases lay in between. CDR1 is MNHEY, CDR2 SVGAGI, per germline. The CDR3 is 15 residues long. The clonotype was recovered from an adult with an advanced solid tumor such as melanoma, head and neck, liver or kidney cancer. Sample: CD4+ or CD8+ T cells sorted from blood, taken in a trial of the OX40 agonist ivuxolimab. J is TRBJ1-2 and V is TRBV6-5; no definite D call. CDR3 DNA sequence: TGTGCCAGCAGTTACTCTTCCAGCTCACACTATGGCTACACCTTC. It is translated as CASSYSSSSHYGYTF.